A single sample gave rise to the 5 T cell receptor beta chains below, sequenced in a study of regulatory T cells in long-lasting Graves disease. Time point meaning: newly diagnosed GD, antithyroid drugs for less than 3 months. Making the TCR library involved RNA that had been extracted from PBMCs. Researchers made TCR beta libraries by using iRepertoire HTBI primers and running Arm-PCR on CDR3 regions. TCRdb itself ran the multiplex PCR reads through MiXCR, one entry per CDR3 protein. The repertoire consists of roughly 400,000 distinct CDR3 sequences, with about 15% occurring once and the leading ten covering over 7.5%. This sample was also put to use in a study of T cells in Graves' hyperthyroidism and ophthalmopathy.

This specimen consisted of peripheral blood mononuclear cells (PBMCs), obtained at new diagnosis, from a patient treated with antithyroid drugs. These receptors were collected from a woman between 40 and 55 years old with Graves disease.

This clonotype was recorded many times. The chain is built from TRBV7-2 and TRBJ1-3; 7 bases are shared with TRBD1. With 3 bases clipped from V and 0 bases from J, the junction kept 11 bases outside the gene matches. The CDR3 is 18 amino acids. Germline V CDR1 and CDR2: SGHTA, FQGNSA. The CDR3 here is CASSFSETGLLSGNTIYF. In DNA, the CDR3 is TGTGCCAGCAGCTTTTCGGAGACAGGGCTACTCTCTGGAAACACCATATATTTT.

The chain recombines TRBV5-6 with TRBJ1-1, with unresolved D. This CDR3 comprises 13 residues. Germline V gives CDR1 SGHDT, CDR2 YYEEEE. Trimming removed 2 bases at V and 8 bases at J, with 13 bases between. CDR3 residues: CASSFEAGSEAFF. The CDR3, as DNA: TGTGCCAGCAGCTTTGAGGCGGGGTCCGAAGCTTTCTTT.

The chain links TRBV25-1 to TRBJ1-2, with TRBD1 as a possible D gene (5 bases). V was cut by 0 bases and J by 6 bases, with 11 bases left in between. The germline gives CDR1 MGHDK, CDR2 SYGVNS. CDR3 length: 14 amino acids. The CDR3 DNA is TGTGCCAGCAGTGAATATTTCCAGGGCGATGGCTACACCTTC. This codes for CASSEYFQGDGYTF.

Regarding this clonotype: A read error is likely here: a far larger clone is one base away. The chain carries TRBV11-3 and TRBJ2-3, with 11 bases fitting TRBD2. V lost 4 bases and J lost 6; bases outside the gene matches: 9. CDR3 length equals 16 residues. Germline V gene data show CDR1 as SGHNT and CDR2 as YENEEA. CDR3 nucleotide sequence: TGTGCCAGCAGCTCCGGGACTAGCGGCCCGTTGGATACGCAGTATTTT. It is translated as CASSSGTSGPLDTQYF.

This clonotype came up a few times. V gene TRBV19 combines with J gene TRBJ2-1, with TRBD2 matching 9 bases. The CDR3 totals 18 residues. J lost 0 bases, V lost 5 bases, and 11 bases had no gene match. Looked up from germline, CDR1 is LNHDA and CDR2 is SQIVND (reference sequence). The CDR3 here is CASSGYLGLASSYNEQFF. The CDR3, as DNA: TGTGCCAGTAGTGGTTACTTAGGACTAGCGAGCTCCTACAATGAGCAGTTCTTC.